The T cell receptor (beta chain) under discussion was sequenced for a study of neurological immune-mediated disorders. The germline V gene encodes CDR1 DFQATT and CDR2 SNEGSKA (reference sequence). The V gene end was trimmed by 5 bases and the J gene end by 2 bases; junction bases not matched to a gene: 9. The CDR3 covers 15 residues. This clonotype has just a few counts. The cDNA was produced through 5'RACE with 10-nucleotide random UMIs. TCRdb fed the 5' RACE reads into MiXCR, producing one record per CDR3 protein. The table has some 10,000 distinct CDR3 sequences, around 21% seen once; the top ten hold about 50%.

The sequence was obtained from a woman between 55 and 75 years old with HTLV-1-associated myelopathy (HAM/TSP). V gene TRBV20-1 combines with J gene TRBJ1-2; 9 bases are a match to TRBD1. Input material: CD8+ T cells from blood. CDR3 residues: CSAPNSGTGNYGYTF. The DNA of the CDR3 is TGCAGTGCTCCGAACTCCGGGACAGGGAACTATGGCTACACCTTC.